These T cell receptor beta chains were read from a single sample in a study of shared clonotypes between healthy human individuals. Only in-frame clones appear in the TCRdb table, and some are missing; sequencing was by immunoSEQ multiplex PCR. Among 2 million to 2.5 million clones listed, roughly 91% were seen once. Material: naive CD8+ T cells from PBMCs. These receptors were collected from a man between 18 and 29 years old in good health. Some clones in this sample may be carry-over from other donors' samples. Both conserved end residues are part of each CDR3. Fields, in order: clone size, V gene, D gene, J gene, CDR3 protein, CDR3 DNA. D genes are given only for firm matches. Only some rows state a clone size, as once, few, many or a class for expanded clones.

size: NA
V: TRBV13
D: NA
J: TRBJ2-2
CDR3: CASSPSLTGELFF
DNA: TGTGCCAGCAGCCCCAGCCTAACCGGGGAGCTGTTTTTT

size: NA
V: TRBV7-9
D: NA
J: TRBJ1-1
CDR3: CASSLEGVNTEAFF
DNA: TGTGCCAGCAGCTTAGAAGGGGTGAACACTGAAGCTTTCTTT

size: few
V: TRBV11-2
D: TRBD1
J: TRBJ1-1
CDR3: CASSVSGTAEAFF
DNA: TGTGCCAGCAGCGTCAGCGGGACAGCAGAAGCTTTCTTT

size: NA
V: TRBV29-1
D: TRBD2
J: TRBJ2-1
CDR3: CSVVWREGYNEQFF
DNA: TGCAGCGTTGTGTGGCGGGAGGGATACAATGAGCAGTTCTTC

size: NA
V: TRBV13
D: NA
J: TRBJ1-1
CDR3: CASSSQMNTEAFF
DNA: TGTGCCAGCAGTTCCCAAATGAACACTGAAGCTTTCTTT

size: NA
V: TRBV5-4
D: NA
J: TRBJ2-7
CDR3: CASSLEGGGYEQYF
DNA: TGTGCCAGCAGCTTGGAAGGTGGAGGATACGAGCAGTACTTC

size: NA
V: TRBV18
D: NA
J: TRBJ1-1
CDR3: CASSVEAGEAFF
DNA: TGTGCCAGCTCAGTGGAGGCTGGTGAAGCTTTCTTT

size: NA
V: TRBV10-3
D: NA
J: TRBJ2-7
CDR3: CAISESGTDYEQYF
DNA: TGTGCCATCAGTGAGTCGGGCACCGACTACGAGCAGTACTTC

size: NA
V: TRBV6-5
D: TRBD1
J: TRBJ1-1
CDR3: CASTQDRMNTEAFF
DNA: TGTGCCAGCACCCAGGACAGGATGAACACTGAAGCTTTCTTT

size: NA
V: TRBV7-9
D: TRBD2
J: TRBJ2-3
CDR3: CASSQLTSGTRDTQYF
DNA: TGTGCCAGCAGCCAGCTCACTAGCGGGACCCGGGATACGCAGTATTTT

size: once
V: TRBV19
D: TRBD2
J: TRBJ2-1
CDR3: CASSIVGLAGGANEQFF
DNA: TGTGCCAGTAGTATCGTTGGACTAGCGGGAGGAGCTAATGAGCAGTTCTTC

size: NA
V: TRBV28
D: NA
J: TRBJ2-7
CDR3: CASSLGPEQYF
DNA: TGTGCCAGCAGTTTAGGTCCAGAGCAGTACTTC

size: NA
V: TRBV5-1
D: TRBD1
J: TRBJ1-1
CDR3: CASSNSEGATEAFF
DNA: TGCGCCAGCAGCAATTCAGAGGGGGCCACTGAAGCTTTCTTT

size: NA
V: TRBV30
D: NA
J: TRBJ1-1
CDR3: CAWTQTITEAFF
DNA: TGTGCCTGGACACAGACGATCACTGAAGCTTTCTTT

size: NA
V: TRBV5-1
D: NA
J: TRBJ1-2
CDR3: CASSQPRGTNYGYTF
DNA: TGCGCCAGCAGCCAGCCTAGGGGGACGAACTATGGCTACACCTTC

size: NA
V: TRBV11-2
D: NA
J: TRBJ1-1
CDR3: CASRAGTEAFF
DNA: TGTGCCAGCAGAGCTGGCACTGAAGCTTTCTTT

size: NA
V: TRBV19
D: NA
J: TRBJ2-7
CDR3: CASTDASYEQYF
DNA: TGTGCCAGTACGGACGCCTCCTACGAGCAGTACTTC

size: NA
V: TRBV5-1
D: NA
J: TRBJ1-1
CDR3: CASSFVNTGNTEAFF
DNA: TGCGCCAGCAGCTTCGTAAATACAGGAAACACTGAAGCTTTCTTT

size: NA
V: TRBV10-3
D: NA
J: TRBJ1-3
CDR3: CAISESSEGAGNTIYF
DNA: TGTGCCATCAGTGAGTCTTCCGAGGGGGCTGGAAACACCATATATTTT

size: once
V: TRBV28
D: NA
J: TRBJ2-1
CDR3: CASRGRGNSYNEQFF
DNA: TGTGCCAGCAGGGGCAGGGGAAACAGCTACAATGAGCAGTTCTTC

size: NA
V: TRBV27
D: NA
J: TRBJ2-7
CDR3: CASSPTGGVYEQYF
DNA: TGTGCCAGCAGTCCAACCGGTGGGGTCTACGAGCAGTACTTC

size: NA
V: TRBV28
D: TRBD1
J: TRBJ2-7
CDR3: CASSLDRGNEQYF
DNA: TGTGCCAGCAGTTTGGACAGGGGTAACGAGCAGTACTTC

size: NA
V: TRBV6-1
D: NA
J: TRBJ1-5
CDR3: CASSEALQPQHF
DNA: TGTGCCAGCAGTGAAGCGCTTCAGCCCCAGCATTTT

size: NA
V: TRBV7-2
D: NA
J: TRBJ2-1
CDR3: CASSPSVHSYNEQFF
DNA: TGTGCCAGCAGCCCCAGCGTACACTCCTACAATGAGCAGTTCTTC